Following are 32 T cell receptor beta chains from one sample sequenced in a study of cytomegalovirus exposure and HLA in healthy donors. Use of 60 Vbeta and 13 Jbeta primers characterized the PCR. Libraries were prepared by immunoSEQ multiplex PCR; TCRdb keeps only in-frame clonotypes and omits some of them. The sample holds 60,000 to 85,000 clones, 78% seen once. The specimen was PBMCs. Receptor source: a man aged 35 to 55 in good health and CMV-seronegative.

The chain recombines TRBV28 with TRBJ2-7; D not resolved. The CDR3 has 14 residues. Trimming removed 6 bases at V and 4 bases at J, with 16 bases between. Germline CDR1 and CDR2: MDHEN and SYDVKM. This CDR3 is CASSPSYLNYEQYF. The CDR3 DNA is TGTGCCAGCAGCCCATCCTACCTTAATTACGAGCAGTACTTC.

This chain links TRBV4-1 with TRBJ2-7; 8 bases match TRBD2. Trimming at V came to 0 bases and at J to 5 bases, leaving 6 bases not matched to a gene. This CDR3 has 15 residues. Germline V gene data show CDR1 as MGHRA and CDR2 as YSYEKL. The CDR3 loop reads CASSQEAGVSHEQYF. The CDR3 DNA follows: TGCGCCAGCAGCCAAGAAGCGGGAGTATCCCACGAGCAGTACTTC.

This CDR3 reads CASSSGQGYEQYF. CDR3 DNA sequence: TGCGCCAGCAGCTCGGGACAGGGGTACGAGCAGTACTTC. This chain links TRBV5-1 with TRBJ2-7; 10 positions match TRBD1. The CDR3 has 13 amino acids. Germline lookup yields CDR1 SGHRS and CDR2 YFSETQ. The V and J ends lost 3 bases and 4 bases, in that order; junction bases with no gene match: 1.

This chain uses TRBV28 with TRBJ1-1; D is undetermined. V dropped 3 bases and J dropped 6 bases, with 8 bases sitting between them. CDR1 MDHEN and CDR2 SYDVKM come from the germline V gene. The CDR3 has 12 amino acids. This CDR3 is CASSLSQAEAFF. The CDR3 DNA is TGTGCCAGCAGTTTGAGTCAGGCTGAAGCTTTCTTT.

The genes are TRBV27 and TRBJ2-3, with 7 bases lining up with TRBD1. Germline CDR1 reads MNHEY; CDR2 reads SMNVEV (reference sequence). The CDR3 has 13 amino acids. Trimming took 8 bases from V and 2 from J; bases not matched to a gene: 4. CDR3 amino acids: CASLDRNTDTQYF. For the CDR3, the DNA is TGTGCCAGCTTGGACAGGAACACAGATACGCAGTATTTT.

The rearrangement joins TRBV10-3 to TRBJ2-3; no clear D gene. V gave up 6 bases and J gave up 0 bases, with 13 bases separating them. CDR1 is ENHRY, CDR2 SYGVKD, per germline. This CDR3 contains 15 residues. In DNA, the CDR3 is TGTGCCATCAGACAGACAATGCGAAGCACAGATACGCAGTATTTT. This translates into CAIRQTMRSTDTQYF.

This clone was observed a handful of times. CDR3 region: CSVERGIGTDTQYF. CDR3 DNA sequence: TGCAGCGTTGAACGGGGAATCGGCACAGATACGCAGTATTTT. The chain uses TRBV29-1 and TRBJ2-3; possibly TRBD2 for D (5 bases). Germline values: CDR1 SQVTM, CDR2 ANQGSEA. This CDR3 spans 14 amino acids. V was cut by 2 bases and J by 1 base, with 10 bases left in between.

This chain joins TRBV15 and TRBJ2-1, with D possibly TRBD1 on 5 matching bases. V was cut by 0 bases and J by 1 base, with 7 bases left in between. This CDR3 region has 15 residues. Germline V gene lookup returns CDR1 LNHNV and CDR2 YYDKDF (reference sequence). The CDR3 here is CATSREGVSYNEQFF. The CDR3 DNA reads as TGTGCCACCAGCAGAGAAGGGGTTTCCTACAATGAGCAGTTCTTC.

V gene TRBV2 combines with J gene TRBJ1-3; the D gene is possibly TRBD1 (6 bases). The CDR3 has 15 residues. Germline V gives CDR1 SNHLY, CDR2 FYNNEI. Between the trimmed V and J ends, which lost 2 bases and 4 bases, there was a span of 12 bases. Written as DNA, the CDR3 is TGTGCCAGCAGTGAAAGACAGGCTGGCGGAAACACCATATATTTT. This translates into CASSERQAGGNTIYF. Supplemented by reference TRBV2 and TRBJ1-3, the full variable domain reads EPEVTQTPSHQVTQMGQEVILRCVPISNHLYFYWYRQILGQKVEFLVSFYNNEISEKSEIFDDQFSVERPDGSNFTLKIRSTKLEDSAMYFCASSERQAGGNTIYFGEGSWLTVV.

The chain links TRBV27 to TRBJ2-3; 7 nucleotides match TRBD1. Losses at the gene ends were 3 bases for V and 4 bases for J; bases not matched to a gene: 1. The CDR3 totals 13 residues. CDR1 and CDR2 (germline): MNHEY, SMNVEV (reference sequence). This chain's CDR3 is CASSFDRADTQYF. In DNA, the CDR3 is TGTGCCAGCAGTTTCGACAGGGCAGATACGCAGTATTTT.

In the case of this clone: Its ends do not fully match the called genes, so a read error is possible. V and J are TRBV7-3 and TRBJ2-3; 10 bases fit TRBD1. The CDR3 loop spans 17 amino acids. Germline CDR1 is SGHTA and CDR2 is FQGTGA. In DNA, the CDR3 is TGTGCCAGCAGCGTAACCCCGGGACAGGGGACGGCAGATACGCAGTATTTT. This sequence encodes CASSVTPGQGTADTQYF.

V usage is TRBV7-9 and J usage is TRBJ2-5; D may be TRBD2 (6 bases). The germline CDR1 and CDR2 sequences are SEHNR and FQNEAQ (reference sequence). Trimming removed 3 bases from V and 2 bases from J, with 16 bases in between. The CDR3 is 16 amino acids. The CDR3 protein is CASSLGGAGRQETQYF. The CDR3 DNA reads TGTGCCAGCAGCTTGGGGGGAGCGGGCCGACAAGAGACCCAGTACTTC. The full variable domain, with the rest looked up from reference TRBV7-9 and TRBJ2-5, is DTGVSQNPRHKITKRGQNVTFRCDPISEHNRLYWYRQTLGQGPEFLTYFQNEAQLEKSRLLSDRFSAERPKGSFSTLEIQRTEQGDSAMYLCASSLGGAGRQETQYFGPGTRLLVL.

A remark on this clone: Germline and junction disagree at one end, which may indicate a read error. The rearrangement joins TRBV7-9 to TRBJ2-1; tentative D call: TRBD2 (6 bases). Germline lookup yields CDR1 SEHNR and CDR2 FQNEAQ (reference sequence). The CDR3 is 15 amino acids. CDR3 sequence: CSSSSSREIYNEQFF. The CDR3 DNA sequence: TGTTCCAGCAGCAGTTCGCGGGAAATCTACAATGAGCAGTTCTTC.

The chain has TRBV7-9 and TRBJ2-1, with TRBD1 matching 7 bases. V was pared by 5 bases and J by 1 base, with 8 bases of the junction left unmatched. CDR1 is SEHNR, CDR2 FQNEAQ, per germline (reference sequence). CDR3 length equals 16 residues. CDR3 nucleotides: TGTGCCAGCAGCGTTGACAGGGAACGTTCCTACAATGAGCAGTTCTTC. This translates into CASSVDRERSYNEQFF.

This clone has just a few counts. The CDR3 sequence: CASSLSSSGYNSGANVLTF. In DNA form, the CDR3 reads TGTGCCAGCAGCTTATCTTCTAGCGGGTATAACTCTGGGGCCAACGTCCTGACTTTC. This sequence joins TRBV7-3 and TRBJ2-6; 8 bases align to TRBD2. CDR3 length equals 19 residues. V dropped 2 bases and J dropped 0; count of bases not matched to a gene: 9. Looked up from germline, CDR1 is SGHTA and CDR2 is FQGTGA.

The rearrangement uses TRBV2 and TRBJ2-3; D is unresolved. The CDR3 sequence is 16 residues long. Trimming took off 3 bases at V and 1 base at J, with 14 bases between the two ends. Germline V gene lookup returns CDR1 SNHLY and CDR2 FYNNEI. The CDR3 sequence: CASSDGGRLGTDTQYF. The DNA for the CDR3 is TGTGCCAGCAGTGATGGTGGCAGACTCGGCACAGATACGCAGTATTTT. Full variable domain (missing parts from reference TRBV2 and TRBJ2-3): EPEVTQTPSHQVTQMGQEVILRCVPISNHLYFYWYRQILGQKVEFLVSFYNNEISEKSEIFDDQFSVERPDGSNFTLKIRSTKLEDSAMYFCASSDGGRLGTDTQYFGPGTRLTVL.

The chain has TRBV4-1 and TRBJ1-2, with a tentative D call TRBD1 (5 bases). Germline V gene data show CDR1 as MGHRA and CDR2 as YSYEKL. The CDR3 is made up of 14 amino acids. Trimming shortened V by 6 bases and J by 4 bases, and 15 bases separated the two germline ends. CDR3 loop: CASRDIGKGYGYTF. CDR3 in DNA: TGCGCCAGCAGGGACATTGGCAAGGGCTATGGCTACACCTTC.

The rearrangement joins TRBV5-4 to TRBJ2-3; 8 nucleotides align to TRBD1. This CDR3 spans 16 amino acids. Germline lookup yields CDR1 SGHNT and CDR2 YYREEE (reference sequence). V dropped 3 bases and J dropped 0; count of bases not matched to a gene: 6. The CDR3 sequence: CASSSDRGYSTDTQYF. CDR3 coding DNA: TGTGCCAGCAGCTCAGACAGGGGTTACAGCACAGATACGCAGTATTTT.

By sample fraction, this clone is medium-sized. The chain couples TRBV10-3 to TRBJ2-2; D is unclear. Germline CDR1 reads ENHRY; CDR2 reads SYGVKD. The CDR3 contains 15 residues. V was shortened by 1 base and J by 6 bases, with 12 bases between the two germline ends. The CDR3 is CAISEFSGGSGELFF. CDR3 nucleotides: TGTGCCATCAGTGAGTTTAGTGGTGGTTCCGGGGAGCTGTTTTTT.

This clone was detected a few times. The chain links TRBV7-9 to TRBJ2-7; 7 bases agree with TRBD2. V gave up 3 bases and J gave up 6 bases; unmatched junction bases: 11. The CDR3 covers 15 residues. Germline loops: CDR1 SEHNR, CDR2 FQNEAQ (reference sequence). The CDR3 protein is CASSLLPGLTSEQYF. CDR3 bases: TGTGCCAGCAGCTTGTTACCGGGACTAACGAGCGAGCAGTACTTC.

The V call is TRBV18, the J call TRBJ2-3, with D uncertain. V was shortened by 4 bases and J by 4 bases, with 15 bases between the two germline ends. This CDR3 spans 15 amino acids. Germline lookup yields CDR1 KGHSH and CDR2 LQKENI. CDR3 in amino acids: CASSLPSFSPDTQYF. The CDR3 nucleotides read TGTGCCAGCTCACTACCGTCGTTTAGCCCAGATACGCAGTATTTT.

The V and J genes are TRBV19 and TRBJ2-5; TRBD2 agrees at 9 bases. This CDR3 is 15 amino acids long. The V and J ends lost 6 bases and 5 bases, in that order; junction bases with no gene match: 10. In germline, CDR1 is LNHDA, CDR2 SQIVND (reference sequence). The DNA for the CDR3 is TGTGCCAGTAGCCCAAAGGCGGGAGGGTTGGAGACCCAGTACTTC. The encoded protein is CASSPKAGGLETQYF. The full variable domain, with the rest looked up from reference TRBV19 and TRBJ2-5, is DGGITQSPKYLFRKEGQNVTLSCEQNLNHDAMYWYRQDPGQGLRLIYYSQIVNDFQKGDIAEGYSVSREKKESFPLTVTSAQKNPTAFYLCASSPKAGGLETQYFGPGTRLLVL.

This clone was found once. The chain has TRBV28 and TRBJ1-3; TRBD1 might be the D (6 bases). CDR1 MDHEN and CDR2 SYDVKM come from the germline V gene. This CDR3 contains 14 residues. Trimming removed 8 bases from V and 0 bases from J, with 11 bases in between. The CDR3 coding sequence is TGTGCCAGCGCAGGGGAAATCTCTGGAAACACCATATATTTT. It translates to CASAGEISGNTIYF.

The chain couples TRBV28 to TRBJ2-7; tentatively, D is TRBD1 (6 bases). The ends were cut back, 5 bases at V and 3 bases at J, with 17 bases in the middle. Germline CDR1 MDHEN, CDR2 SYDVKM. The CDR3 is 15 amino acids. CDR3 sequence (DNA): TGTGCCAGCAGTCCCCAGGGGAACCTAAACTACGAGCAGTACTTC. This translates into CASSPQGNLNYEQYF. The whole variable domain, remainder taken from reference TRBV28 and TRBJ2-7, is DVKVTQSSRYLVKRTGEKVFLECVQDMDHENMFWYRQDPGLGLRLIYFSYDVKMKEKGDIPEGYSVSREKKERFSLILESASTNQTSMYLCASSPQGNLNYEQYFGPGTRLTVT.

The chain joins TRBV18 to TRBJ2-2; 10 bases align to TRBD2. Germline CDR1 reads KGHSH; CDR2 reads LQKENI. CDR3 size: 18 residues. J gave up 5 bases and V 1 base, and 10 bases lay outside the gene matches. The CDR3 DNA is TGTGCCAGCTCACCACAGATGCTAGCGGGAGAGCGTACCGGGGAGCTGTTTTTT. Its protein product is CASSPQMLAGERTGELFF.

The chain couples TRBV28 to TRBJ1-5; D remains unclear. The V end was cut by 3 bases, the J end by 2 bases, with 14 bases between. The germline V gene encodes CDR1 MDHEN and CDR2 SYDVKM. The CDR3 contains 16 residues. The CDR3 DNA reads as TGTGCCAGCAGTTTGATGATGGGCATGGGCAATCAGCCCCAGCATTTT. Translating gives CASSLMMGMGNQPQHF.

The V call is TRBV5-4, the J call TRBJ1-1, with D perhaps matching TRBD1 (6 bases). Germline CDR1 reads SGHNT; CDR2 reads YYREEE (reference sequence). V was pared by 4 bases and J by 1 base, with 14 bases between. CDR3 length equals 15 residues. CDR3 loop: CASSARGQTNTEAFF. The CDR3 DNA reads as TGTGCCAGCAGCGCGCGGGGGCAGACGAACACTGAAGCTTTCTTT.

The rearrangement uses TRBV7-9 and TRBJ1-1; TRBD1 might be the D (6 bases). The CDR3 contains 14 residues. The V gene's germline CDR1 is SEHNR and CDR2 FQNEAQ (reference sequence). V was shortened by 6 bases and J by 2 bases, with 13 bases between the two germline ends. The CDR3 protein is CASSFPGGNTEAFF. The CDR3 nucleotides are TGTGCCAGCAGTTTCCCTGGGGGCAACACTGAAGCTTTCTTT.

V usage is TRBV9 and J usage is TRBJ2-2, with 10 bases matching TRBD2. The CDR3 runs to 16 residues. Trimming cost V 0 bases and J 7 bases; bases outside gene matches: 6. Germline CDR1 and CDR2: SGDLS and YYNGEE. Here the CDR3 reads CASSVVPSGRNGELFF. In DNA, the CDR3 is TGTGCCAGCAGCGTAGTGCCTAGCGGGAGAAACGGGGAGCTGTTTTTT.

CDR3: CASMGGYENSNQPQHF. The CDR3, as DNA: TGTGCCAGCATGGGGGGGTATGAAAATAGCAATCAGCCCCAGCATTTT. This sequence joins TRBV2 and TRBJ1-5, with D possibly being TRBD1 (5 bases). Germline V CDR1 and CDR2: SNHLY, FYNNEI. The CDR3 loop spans 16 amino acids. The V and J ends lost 7 bases and 0 bases respectively, with 16 bases between them.

The chain combines TRBV4-1 with TRBJ2-7; maybe TRBD2 (6 bases). Trimming left V 2 bases short and J 0 bases short, with 14 bases between. The CDR3 is made up of 16 amino acids. Germline CDR1 MGHRA, CDR2 YSYEKL. In DNA, the CDR3 is TGCGCCAGCAGCCAATCCTGGGGGGATGTCTCCTACGAGCAGTACTTC. This sequence encodes CASSQSWGDVSYEQYF.

This clone has only a few counts. Other DNA sequences in this specimen translate into the identical CDR3. The chain recombines TRBV4-2 with TRBJ2-7; D perhaps matches TRBD2 (5 bases). The V and J ends lost 0 bases and 1 base respectively, with 7 bases between them. The CDR3 loop spans 14 amino acids. The V gene's germline CDR1 is LGHNA and CDR2 YNFKEQ. In DNA form, the CDR3 reads TGTGCCAGCAGCCAAGAGACTACTTCCTACGAGCAGTACTTC. Its translation is CASSQETTSYEQYF.